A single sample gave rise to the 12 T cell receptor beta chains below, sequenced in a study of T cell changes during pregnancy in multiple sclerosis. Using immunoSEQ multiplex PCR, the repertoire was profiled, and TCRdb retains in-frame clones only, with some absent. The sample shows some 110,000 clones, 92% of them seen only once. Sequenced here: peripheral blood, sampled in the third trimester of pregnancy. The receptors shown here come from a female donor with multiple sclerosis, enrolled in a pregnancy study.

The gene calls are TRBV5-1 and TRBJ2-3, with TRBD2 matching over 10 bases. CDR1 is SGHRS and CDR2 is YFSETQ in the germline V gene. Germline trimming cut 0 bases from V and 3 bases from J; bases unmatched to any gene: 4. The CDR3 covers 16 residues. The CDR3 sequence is CASSLGAGGLTDTQYF. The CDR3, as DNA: TGCGCCAGCAGCTTGGGAGCGGGGGGGTTAACAGATACGCAGTATTTT. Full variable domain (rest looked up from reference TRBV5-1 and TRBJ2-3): KAGVTQTPRYLIKTRGQQVTLSCSPISGHRSVSWYQQTPGQGLQFLFEYFSETQRNKGNFPGRFSGRQFSNSRSEMNVSTLELGDSALYLCASSLGAGGLTDTQYFGPGTRLTVL.

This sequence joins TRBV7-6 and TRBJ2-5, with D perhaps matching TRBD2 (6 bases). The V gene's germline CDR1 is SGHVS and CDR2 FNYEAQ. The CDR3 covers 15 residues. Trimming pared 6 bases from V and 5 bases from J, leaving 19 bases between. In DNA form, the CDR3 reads TGTGCCAGCAGTCCCCCCCAGGGAGGCGCGGAGACCCAGTACTTC. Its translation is CASSPPQGGAETQYF.

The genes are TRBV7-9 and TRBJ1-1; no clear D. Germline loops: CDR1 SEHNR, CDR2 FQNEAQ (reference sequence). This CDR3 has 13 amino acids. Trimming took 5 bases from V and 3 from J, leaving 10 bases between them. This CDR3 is CASSRHSDTEAFF. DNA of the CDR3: TGTGCCAGCAGCCGCCACTCTGACACTGAAGCTTTCTTT. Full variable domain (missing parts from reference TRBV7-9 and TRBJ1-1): DTGVSQNPRHKITKRGQNVTFRCDPISEHNRLYWYRQTLGQGPEFLTYFQNEAQLEKSRLLSDRFSAERPKGSFSTLEIQRTEQGDSAMYLCASSRHSDTEAFFGQGTRLTVV.

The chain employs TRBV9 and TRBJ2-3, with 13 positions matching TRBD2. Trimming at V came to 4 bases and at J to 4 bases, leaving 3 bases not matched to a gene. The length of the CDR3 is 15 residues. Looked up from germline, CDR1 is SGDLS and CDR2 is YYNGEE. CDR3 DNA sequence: TGTGCCAGCAGCACTAGCGGGGGGGCCCCAGATACGCAGTATTTT. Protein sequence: CASSTSGGAPDTQYF.

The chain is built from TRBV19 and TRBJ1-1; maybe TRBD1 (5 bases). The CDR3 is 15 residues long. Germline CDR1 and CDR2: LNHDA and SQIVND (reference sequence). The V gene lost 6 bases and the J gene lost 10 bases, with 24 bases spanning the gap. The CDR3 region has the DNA TGTGCCAGTAGCCCTTTGGACACGAAAATTAATGGAGCTTTCTTT. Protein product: CASSPLDTKINGAFF.

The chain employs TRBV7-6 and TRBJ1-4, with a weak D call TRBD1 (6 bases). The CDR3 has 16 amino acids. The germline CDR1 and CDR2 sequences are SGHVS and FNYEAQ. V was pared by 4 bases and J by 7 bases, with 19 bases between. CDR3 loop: CASSSQPFRGGEKLFF. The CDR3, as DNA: TGTGCCAGCAGCTCCCAGCCCTTTAGGGGGGGTGAAAAACTGTTTTTT.

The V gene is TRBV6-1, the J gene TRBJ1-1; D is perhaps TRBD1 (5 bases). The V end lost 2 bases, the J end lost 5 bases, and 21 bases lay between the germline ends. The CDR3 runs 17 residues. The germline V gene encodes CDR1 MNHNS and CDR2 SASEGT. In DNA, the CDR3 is TGTGCCAGCAGTGAACCCCCAGGTGGCGGGGCATGGACTGAAGCTTTCTTT. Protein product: CASSEPPGGGAWTEAFF.

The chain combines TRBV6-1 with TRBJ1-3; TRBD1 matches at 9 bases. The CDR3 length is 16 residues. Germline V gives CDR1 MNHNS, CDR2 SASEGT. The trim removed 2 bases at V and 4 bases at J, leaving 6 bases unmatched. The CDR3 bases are TGTGCCAGCAGTGAACACAGGACAGGGGTAGGAAACACCATATATTTT. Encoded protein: CASSEHRTGVGNTIYF.

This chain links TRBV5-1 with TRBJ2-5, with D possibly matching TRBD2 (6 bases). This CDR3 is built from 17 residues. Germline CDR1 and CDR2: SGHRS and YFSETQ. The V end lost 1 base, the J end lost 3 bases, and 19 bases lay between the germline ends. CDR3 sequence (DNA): TGCGCCAGCAGCTTGATGGCCGGGAGAGGGTACGAAGAGACCCAGTACTTC. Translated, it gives CASSLMAGRGYEETQYF.

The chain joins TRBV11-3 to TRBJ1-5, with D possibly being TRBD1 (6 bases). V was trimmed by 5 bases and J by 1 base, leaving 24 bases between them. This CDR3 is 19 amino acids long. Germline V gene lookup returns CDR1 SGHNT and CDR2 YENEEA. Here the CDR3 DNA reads TGTGCCAGCAGCACTAGGGGGAAGAGGGTTAGATGGAGCAATCAGCCCCAGCATTTT. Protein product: CASSTRGKRVRWSNQPQHF. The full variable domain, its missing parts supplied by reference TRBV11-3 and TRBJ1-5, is EAGVVQSPRYKIIEKKQPVAFWCNPISGHNTLYWYLQNLGQGPELLIRYENEEAVDDSQLPKDRFSAERLKGVDSTLKIQPAELGDSAVYLCASSTRGKRVRWSNQPQHFGDGTRLSIL.

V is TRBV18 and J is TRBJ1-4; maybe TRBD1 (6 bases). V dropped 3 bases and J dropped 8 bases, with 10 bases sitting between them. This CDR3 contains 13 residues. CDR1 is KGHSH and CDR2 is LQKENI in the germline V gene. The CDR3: CASSPRQGEKLFF. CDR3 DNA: TGTGCCAGCTCACCGCGGCAGGGGGAAAAACTGTTTTTT.

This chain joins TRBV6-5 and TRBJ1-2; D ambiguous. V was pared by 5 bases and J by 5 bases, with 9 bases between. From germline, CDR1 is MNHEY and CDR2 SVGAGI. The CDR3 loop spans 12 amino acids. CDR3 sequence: CASSRGGYGYTF. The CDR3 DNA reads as TGTGCCAGCAGTCGGGGAGGGTATGGCTACACCTTC.